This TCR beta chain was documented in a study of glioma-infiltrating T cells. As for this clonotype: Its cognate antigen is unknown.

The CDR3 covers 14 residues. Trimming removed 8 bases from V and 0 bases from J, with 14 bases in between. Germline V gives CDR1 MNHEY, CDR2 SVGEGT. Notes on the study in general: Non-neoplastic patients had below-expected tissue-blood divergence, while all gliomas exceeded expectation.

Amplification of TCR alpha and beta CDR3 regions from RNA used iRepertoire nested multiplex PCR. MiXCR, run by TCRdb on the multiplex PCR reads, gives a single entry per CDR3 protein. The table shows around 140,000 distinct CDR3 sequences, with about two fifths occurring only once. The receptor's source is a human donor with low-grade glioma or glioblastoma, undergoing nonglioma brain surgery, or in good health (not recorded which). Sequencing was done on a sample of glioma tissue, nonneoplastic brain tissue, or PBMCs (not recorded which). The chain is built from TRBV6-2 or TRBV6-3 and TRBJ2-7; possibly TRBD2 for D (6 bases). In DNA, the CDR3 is TGTGCCAGCGGTCGACTAGAGAGCTCCTACGAGCAGTACTTC. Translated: CASGRLESSYEQYF.